Listed below are T cell receptor beta chains from one sample, sequenced in a study of STAT5B mutations in CD4+ large granular lymphocyte leukemia. Here immunoSEQ multiplex PCR was the method, and the copy in TCRdb shows in-frame clones only, minus some. The sample lists some 20,000 clones, under 80% occurring once. The sequencing input was CD4+ T cells from blood buffy coats. These receptors were collected from a human donor in good health. Both conserved end residues are part of each CDR3. D genes are given only for firm matches. Clone size, where shown, is once, few, many, or a class for clones that have expanded.

TRBV10-3,-,15,TRBJ2-5,TRBD1,CAISQIGTEKETQYF,TGTGCCATCAGCCAAATTGGGACAGAGAAAGAGACCCAGTACTTC
TRBV7-3,few,14,TRBJ1-6,TRBD1,CASGKGAPNSPLHF,TGTGCCAGCGGCAAGGGGGCGCCTAATTCACCCCTCCACTTT
TRBV6-5,-,15,TRBJ1-3,TRBD1,CASSSGQGGGNTIYF,TGTGCCAGCAGTTCCGGACAGGGAGGTGGAAACACCATATATTTT
TRBV11-3,once,13,TRBJ2-2,-,CASSPSGTGELFF,TGTGCCAGCAGCCCCTCCGGCACCGGGGAGCTGTTTTTT
TRBV7-2,-,14,TRBJ2-7,-,CASIKGPSSYEQYF,TGTGCCAGCATAAAGGGTCCAAGCTCCTACGAGCAGTACTTC
TRBV5-4,-,15,TRBJ2-7,TRBD1,CASSPGQGSSYEQYF,TGTGCCAGCAGCCCGGGACAGGGAAGCTCCTACGAGCAGTACTTC
TRBV5-1,few,14,TRBJ1-1,-,CASSMTPRGTEAFF,TGCGCCAGCAGCATGACACCTCGGGGCACTGAAGCTTTCTTT
TRBV5-4,few,13,TRBJ2-2,-,CASRLDSPGELFF,TGTGCCAGCCGACTAGACTCTCCCGGGGAGCTGTTTTTT
TRBV2,-,14,TRBJ2-7,-,CASSLGRRSYEQYF,TGTGCCAGCTCTTTAGGACGTCGATCCTACGAGCAGTACTTC
TRBV28,-,14,TRBJ1-2,-,CASSLLGRNYGYTF,TGTGCCAGCAGTTTATTGGGGAGAAACTATGGCTACACCTTC
TRBV6-1,once,13,TRBJ1-4,-,CASSWTEDEKLFF,TGTGCCAGCAGCTGGACGGAAGATGAAAAACTGTTTTTT
TRBV28,once,14,TRBJ1-2,-,CASSFLDRNYGYTF,TGTGCCAGCAGTTTCCTTGACAGAAACTATGGCTACACCTTC
TRBV7-3,-,16,TRBJ1-1,-,CASSPRHLGGHTEAFF,TGTGCCAGCAGCCCTCGACATCTCGGGGGGCACACTGAAGCTTTCTTT
TRBV4-1,-,16,TRBJ2-1,TRBD2,CASSQPGTSERHEQFF,TGCGCCAGCAGCCAACCCGGGACTAGCGAGAGGCATGAGCAGTTCTTC
TRBV29-1,once,13,TRBJ1-2,-,CSVELGAGYGYTF,TGCAGCGTTGAACTAGGGGCCGGCTATGGCTACACCTTC
TRBV29-1,once,12,TRBJ2-3,-,CSVEEGGDTQYF,TGCAGCGTTGAAGAGGGCGGGGATACGCAGTATTTT
TRBV4-2,-,18,TRBJ2-7,TRBD2,CASSQAVTSGGEAYEQYF,TGTGCCAGCAGCCAAGCCGTAACTAGCGGGGGGGAAGCCTACGAGCAGTACTTC
TRBV9,few,15,TRBJ1-6,-,CASTTAGQTNSPLHF,TGTGCCAGCACCACTGCCGGACAGACGAATTCACCCCTCCACTTT
TRBV7-2,-,18,TRBJ1-6,-,CASSLYDPRPPNNSPLHF,TGTGCCAGCAGCTTATATGACCCCCGCCCACCTAATAATTCACCCCTCCACTTT
TRBV4-1,-,16,TRBJ2-5,TRBD2,CASSQGASGVQETQYF,TGCGCCAGCAGCCAAGGGGCTAGCGGGGTTCAAGAGACCCAGTACTTC
TRBV18,once,15,TRBJ1-2,-,CASSPPVTPNYGYTF,TGTGCCAGCTCACCACCCGTTACTCCTAACTATGGCTACACCTTC
TRBV6-6,-,12,TRBJ1-3,-,CASHSSGNTIYF,TGTGCCAGTCACAGTTCCGGAAACACCATATATTTT
TRBV15,-,14,TRBJ1-1,-,CATSRGSGGTEAFF,TGTGCCACCAGCAGAGGGAGCGGGGGGACTGAAGCTTTCTTT
TRBV29-1,-,14,TRBJ2-7,-,CSAGGAGQLYEQYF,TGCAGCGCTGGGGGCGCGGGACAGCTCTACGAGCAGTACTTC
TRBV25-1,-,14,TRBJ2-7,-,CASSEWGQTYEQYF,TGTGCCAGCAGTGAATGGGGCCAGACCTACGAGCAGTACTTC
TRBV6-1,once,13,TRBJ1-4,TRBD1,CASSEWDRGRAYF,TGTGCCAGCAGTGAATGGGACAGGGGTCGCGCTTATTTT
TRBV10-1,-,15,TRBJ2-3,-,CARRRRRLGTDTQYF,TGCGCCAGAAGACGTCGGCGACTGGGGACAGATACGCAGTATTTT
TRBV28,-,14,TRBJ1-1,TRBD1,CASRRTGVNTEAFF,TGTGCCAGCAGGAGGACAGGAGTGAACACTGAAGCTTTCTTT
TRBV7-2,-,15,TRBJ2-7,TRBD1,CASSPWTGGTYEQYF,TGTGCCAGCAGCCCGTGGACAGGGGGGACCTACGAGCAGTACTTC
TRBV7-2,-,14,TRBJ1-3,-,CASSFRQFGNTIYF,TGTGCCAGCAGCTTTCGACAATTTGGAAACACCATATATTTT
TRBV6-6,few,11,TRBJ2-1,-,CASSPRDEQFF,TGTGCCAGCAGCCCCAGGGATGAGCAGTTCTTC
TRBV18,-,12,TRBJ1-2,-,CASSPSDYGYTF,TGTGCCAGCTCACCATCGGATTATGGCTACACCTTC
TRBV6-5,once,14,TRBJ2-7,-,CASKPEPRTYEQYF,TGTGCCAGCAAACCCGAGCCGAGAACCTACGAGCAGTACTTC
TRBV10-3,once,15,TRBJ2-1,TRBD1,CAISTGTGITNEQFF,TGTGCCATCAGTACCGGGACAGGGATCACGAATGAGCAGTTCTTC
TRBV6-6,few,13,TRBJ2-2,-,CASSYLFGGELFF,TGTGCCAGCAGTTACCTGTTTGGTGGGGAGCTGTTTTTT
TRBV19,-,15,TRBJ2-6,-,CASSLQGSGANVLTF,TGTGCCAGTAGCCTACAGGGCTCTGGGGCCAACGTCCTGACTTTC
TRBV5-1,-,14,TRBJ2-5,TRBD1,CASSADRGGETQYF,TGCGCCAGCAGCGCGGACAGGGGTGGGGAGACCCAGTACTTC
TRBV6-5,-,13,TRBJ1-5,-,CASSYLGGQPQHF,TGTGCCAGCAGTTACCTTGGGGGGCAGCCCCAGCATTTT
TRBV6-5,-,14,TRBJ2-1,TRBD2,CASSYFSGEGEQFF,TGTGCCAGCAGTTACTTTTCGGGGGAGGGTGAGCAGTTCTTC
TRBV4-3,-,16,TRBJ2-7,-,CASSRVNHQDPYEQYF,TGCGCCAGCAGCCGGGTGAACCACCAAGACCCCTACGAGCAGTACTTC
TRBV7-2,-,14,TRBJ1-4,-,CASSQRGINEKLFF,TGTGCCAGCAGTCAGCGGGGGATAAATGAAAAACTGTTTTTT
TRBV7-6,-,18,TRBJ2-2,TRBD2,CASSPTSGGSFLTGELFF,TGTGCCAGCAGCCCCACCTCTGGCGGGAGCTTTCTCACCGGGGAGCTGTTTTTT
TRBV1,-,19,TRBJ1-2,-,CTSSQDLRTGASSNYGYTF,TGCACCAGCAGCCAAGATCTGCGGACAGGGGCCTCCTCTAACTATGGCTACACCTTC
TRBV5-1,-,18,TRBJ2-7,TRBD1,CASSLWESGTGFSYEQYF,TGCGCCAGCAGCTTATGGGAATCCGGGACAGGGTTCTCGTACGAGCAGTACTTC
TRBV5-1,-,14,TRBJ1-1,-,CASSFGGTNTEAFF,TGCGCCAGCAGCTTCGGAGGGACGAACACTGAAGCTTTCTTT
TRBV5-1,-,16,TRBJ2-3,TRBD2,CASSLGTSGGTDTQYF,TGCGCCAGCAGCTTGGGAACTAGCGGGGGGACAGATACGCAGTATTTT
TRBV18,-,11,TRBJ2-3,-,CASSFRDTQYF,TGTGCCAGCTCCTTCCGGGATACGCAGTATTTT
TRBV6-1,-,14,TRBJ1-5,-,CASTLSGLNQPQHF,TGTGCCAGCACCCTTTCCGGTTTAAATCAGCCCCAGCATTTT
TRBV5-6,-,13,TRBJ2-7,-,CASSLQQSYEQYF,TGTGCCAGCAGCCTCCAGCAGTCCTACGAGCAGTACTTC
TRBV5-4,once,15,TRBJ2-2,TRBD2,CASSLKAGDTGELFF,TGTGCCAGCAGCTTGAAAGCGGGGGACACCGGGGAGCTGTTTTTT